The next 20 T cell receptor beta chains were all read from a single sample in a study of Graves' ophthalmopathy and Graves' hyperthyroidism. Amplified TCR beta CDR3 regions were obtained using RNA transcripts as template. First-round RT-PCR with HTBI primers preceded a second-round multiplex PCR. TCRdb reprocessed the multiplex PCR reads via MiXCR and lists one record per CDR3 protein. The sample lists just over 600,000 distinct CDR3 sequences, 22% seen once, with 7.1% in the top ten. Input material: peripheral blood. Source of these receptors: a woman younger than 35 with stable Graves' hyperthyroidism. Some clones in this sample may be carry-over from other donors' samples.

V and J are TRBV11-2 and TRBJ2-7; 9 nucleotides agree with TRBD2. Germline loops: CDR1 SGHAT, CDR2 FQNNGV. This CDR3 spans 13 amino acids. V was clipped by 4 bases and J by 5 bases; unmatched bases: 3. The CDR3 DNA follows: TGTGCCAGCAGCTGGGGACTAGCCCACGAGCAGTACTTC. Its protein product is CASSWGLAHEQYF.

The V and J genes are TRBV6-1 and TRBJ1-2, with D perhaps TRBD1 (5 bases). V was clipped by 7 bases and J by 4 bases, with 13 bases between them. The CDR3 spans 13 residues. CDR1 and CDR2 from the germline V gene are MNHNS and SASEGT. The CDR3 region has the DNA TGTGCCAGCACCCTACAGGAGACCTATGGCTACACCTTC. This codes for CASTLQETYGYTF.

This clonotype was seen ten or more times. The gene calls are TRBV6-2 or TRBV6-3 and TRBJ1-5; 8 nucleotides align to TRBD1. The V gene end was trimmed by 10 bases and the J gene end by 5 bases; junction bases not matched to a gene: 4. Germline V gives CDR1 MNHEY, CDR2 SVGEGT. The CDR3 spans 12 residues. The CDR3 region has the DNA TGTGCCACCGCGGGACAGGATCAGCCCCAGCATTTT. Its protein is CATAGQDQPQHF.

This clonotype was observed many times. This sequence joins TRBV12-3 or TRBV12-4 and TRBJ1-6; D is unclear. The CDR3 contains 14 residues. V lost 6 bases and J 7 bases, leaving 13 bases between the germline ends. CDR3: CASSRSTGNSPLHF. Written as DNA, the CDR3 is TGTGCCAGCAGCCGCTCGACGGGGAATTCACCCCTCCACTTT.

This clonotype occurred many times. V usage is TRBV6-1 and J usage is TRBJ2-7, with D tentatively TRBD2 (7 bases). This CDR3 region has 14 residues. V was cut by 8 bases and J by 7 bases, with 21 bases left in between. Germline V CDR1 and CDR2: MNHNS, SASEGT. The CDR3 protein is CASGEDRRRGEQYF. CDR3 bases: TGTGCCAGCGGGGAGGACAGACGGCGGGGGGAGCAGTACTTC.

This clonotype was seen at least ten times. The junction does not match germline at one end; this may be a read error. The V and J genes are TRBV6-5 and TRBJ2-7; possible D gene TRBD1, 5 bases. This CDR3 region has 14 residues. Per germline, CDR1 MNHEY and CDR2 SVGAGI. CDR3 region: CASSYSSQANRVDF. The CDR3 DNA reads as TGTGCCAGCAGTTACTCGTCACAGGCCAACCGAGTAGACTTC.

This clonotype was found a few times. The chain couples TRBV6-1 to TRBJ1-2; D is undetermined. The V end was cut by 7 bases, the J end by 4 bases, with 13 bases between. This CDR3 is built from 13 residues. Germline lookup yields CDR1 MNHNS and CDR2 SASEGT. CDR3 amino acids: CASMRQPIYGYTF. The CDR3 DNA is TGTGCCAGCATGAGGCAGCCGATCTATGGCTACACCTTC.

This clonotype has just a few counts. The chain links TRBV5-1 to TRBJ1-1; D is perhaps TRBD1 (6 bases). V was cut by 3 bases and J by 1 base, with 13 bases left in between. The CDR3 loop spans 15 amino acids. CDR1 and CDR2 from the germline V gene are SGHRS and YFSETQ. DNA for the CDR3: TGCGCCAGCAGCTGGGACATAAGGACGAACACTGAAGCTTTCTTT. This codes for CASSWDIRTNTEAFF.

The chain couples TRBV12-3 or TRBV12-4 to TRBJ1-1; the D gene is possibly TRBD1 (6 bases). The CDR3 spans 17 residues. Trimming left V 0 bases short and J 5 bases short, with 19 bases between. The CDR3 loop is CASSLALAGARRTEAFF. The CDR3 nucleotides are TGTGCCAGCAGTTTAGCGTTGGCGGGGGCGCGACGGACTGAAGCTTTCTTT.

This rearrangement joins TRBV20-1 to TRBJ2-2, with no clear D. Trimming shortened V by 1 base and J by 4 bases, and 10 bases separated the two germline ends. Germline V gene data show CDR1 as DFQATT and CDR2 as SNEGSKA (reference sequence). This CDR3 comprises 14 residues. CDR3 nucleotide sequence: TGCAGTGCTAGAGGCCGTGGAGCCACCGGGGAGCTGTTTTTT. This codes for CSARGRGATGELFF.

This clonotype was observed many times. J is TRBJ2-7 and V is TRBV29-1; no clear D. The CDR3 runs to 12 residues. Per the germline V gene, CDR1 is SQVTM and CDR2 is ANQGSEA. Trimming removed 4 bases at V and 2 bases at J, with 9 bases between. CDR3 in DNA: TGCAGCGTTGGGGCCTTCCCCTACGAGCAGTACTTC. Amino acid sequence: CSVGAFPYEQYF.

This clonotype was seen many times. The rearrangement joins TRBV12-5 to TRBJ1-1; D possibly corresponds to TRBD1 (5 bases). Per germline, CDR1 LGHNT and CDR2 FRNRAP. The CDR3 runs 13 residues. Trimming removed 1 base at V and 5 bases at J, with 8 bases between. The CDR3 nucleotides read TGTGCTAGTGGTTTGGAGGAGGGGACTGAAGCTTTCTTT. As protein: CASGLEEGTEAFF.

The sample holds a few counts of this clonotype. At one boundary the junction diverges from the germline segment, which might be a read error. The chain combines TRBV11-2 with TRBJ1-1; D gene uncertain. Per germline, CDR1 SGHAT and CDR2 FQNNGV. CDR3 size: 15 residues. The chain's CDR3 is CAISLSGARNTEAFF. The CDR3 nucleotides read TGTGCCATCAGCTTATCGGGTGCGAGGAACACTGAAGCTTTCTTT.

The chain couples TRBV11-2 to TRBJ2-5; 10 bases agree with TRBD2. The CDR3 totals 16 residues. Unmatched junction bases numbered 8, after V lost 5 bases and J lost 2 bases. Germline CDR1 reads SGHAT; CDR2 reads FQNNGV. CDR3 sequence reads: CASSNQREGPQETQYF. The CDR3 DNA is TGTGCCAGCAGCAACCAGCGGGAGGGCCCACAAGAGACCCAGTACTTC.

The chain joins TRBV28 to TRBJ2-7; TRBD1 or TRBD2 may be the D gene (5 bases each). Germline CDR1 reads MDHEN; CDR2 reads SYDVKM. V was clipped by 5 bases and J by 6 bases, with 20 bases between them. CDR3 length equals 15 residues. The CDR3 DNA reads TGTGCCAGCAGTATAGGAGAAGGGGCTGGGGGCGAGCAGTACTTC. Protein product: CASSIGEGAGGEQYF.

This clonotype was recorded many times. The J gene is TRBJ1-1, the V gene TRBV19, with 7 bases matching TRBD1. Germline V gene sequence: CDR1 LNHDA, CDR2 SQIVND (reference sequence). The trim removed 6 bases at V and 0 bases at J, leaving 4 bases unmatched. The CDR3 has 14 amino acids. As DNA, the CDR3 is TGTGCCAGTAGAGTGGGACAGTTGAACACTGAAGCTTTCTTT. As protein: CASRVGQLNTEAFF. Variable domain in full (rest from reference TRBV19 and TRBJ1-1): DGGITQSPKYLFRKEGQNVTLSCEQNLNHDAMYWYRQDPGQGLRLIYYSQIVNDFQKGDIAEGYSVSREKKESFPLTVTSAQKNPTAFYLCASRVGQLNTEAFFGQGTRLTVV.

The chain recombines TRBV12-3 or TRBV12-4 with TRBJ2-7; 8 nucleotides line up with TRBD2. The CDR3 is 15 residues long. With V trimmed by 5 bases and J by 0 bases, 6 bases remained unmatched. In nucleotides, the CDR3 is TGTGCCAGCAGTCCGATAGCGGGATTCTCCTACGAGCAGTACTTC. Translating it yields CASSPIAGFSYEQYF.

Ten or more counts support this clonotype. This rearrangement joins TRBV20-1 to TRBJ2-7; D unresolved. V was cut by 6 bases and J by 5 bases, with 14 bases left in between. This CDR3 contains 12 residues. The germline CDR1 and CDR2 sequences are DFQATT and SNEGSKA (reference sequence). The CDR3 nucleotides are TGCAGTGCCCCCGGCCCCACTAACGAGCAGTACTTC. It codes for CSAPGPTNEQYF.

In this sample, this clonotype turned up a few times. This chain links TRBV4-1 with TRBJ2-7, with 8 bases matching TRBD2. V shed 1 base, J shed 2 bases, and the junction held 7 bases outside the gene matches. The germline CDR1 and CDR2 sequences are MGHRA and YSYEKL. The CDR3 runs to 16 residues. CDR3 nucleotide sequence: TGCGCCAGCAGCCAAGTCGCAGCGGGAGTACCCTACGAGCAGTACTTC. This codes for CASSQVAAGVPYEQYF.

This clonotype was observed a few times. The chain is built from TRBV6-1 and TRBJ2-7; a weak D match, TRBD1 (6 bases). Germline CDR1 is MNHNS and CDR2 is SASEGT. The CDR3 has 14 amino acids. Trimming shortened V by 7 bases and J by 2 bases, and 15 bases separated the two germline ends. The CDR3 DNA is TGTGCCAGCACCGGGACATCCCACGCCTACGAGCAGTACTTC. Translation: CASTGTSHAYEQYF.